The T cell receptor beta chain under discussion was sequenced for a study of CD8 T cells in ankylosing spondylitis. Libraries for TCR beta were made by quantitative 5'-RACE with molecular barcodes. TCRdb itself ran the 5' RACE reads through MiXCR, one entry per CDR3 protein. The data show more than 600,000 distinct CDR3 sequences, under 20% seen once. This clonotype was seen more than once but under ten times. Its matching antigen is unknown. Findings and limits, study-wide: The authors found the disease-linked clones to be CD8+ and relatively rare in peripheral blood. Typical of ankylosing spondylitis blood, it appeared, was a TCR beta motif of eight highly homologous variants. Existing reports had already noted some motif variants in reactive arthritis synovial fluid and blood. Significant enrichment of disease-linked clones was reportedly seen in matched ankylosing spondylitis synovial fluid.

This CDR3 comprises 15 residues. Per germline, CDR1 SEHNR and CDR2 FQNEAQ (reference sequence). Trimming stripped 5 bases from V and 8 bases from J, with 19 bases between. The V call is TRBV7-9, the J call TRBJ2-1, with D hard to call. The sample was blood, either unsorted or a sorted T cell fraction (not recorded which). This clonotype was sampled from a male donor with ankylosing spondylitis. CDR3 loop: CASSPAAESSYEQFF. The CDR3 bases are TGTGCCAGCAGCCCCGCCGCCGAGAGTAGCTATGAGCAGTTCTTC.